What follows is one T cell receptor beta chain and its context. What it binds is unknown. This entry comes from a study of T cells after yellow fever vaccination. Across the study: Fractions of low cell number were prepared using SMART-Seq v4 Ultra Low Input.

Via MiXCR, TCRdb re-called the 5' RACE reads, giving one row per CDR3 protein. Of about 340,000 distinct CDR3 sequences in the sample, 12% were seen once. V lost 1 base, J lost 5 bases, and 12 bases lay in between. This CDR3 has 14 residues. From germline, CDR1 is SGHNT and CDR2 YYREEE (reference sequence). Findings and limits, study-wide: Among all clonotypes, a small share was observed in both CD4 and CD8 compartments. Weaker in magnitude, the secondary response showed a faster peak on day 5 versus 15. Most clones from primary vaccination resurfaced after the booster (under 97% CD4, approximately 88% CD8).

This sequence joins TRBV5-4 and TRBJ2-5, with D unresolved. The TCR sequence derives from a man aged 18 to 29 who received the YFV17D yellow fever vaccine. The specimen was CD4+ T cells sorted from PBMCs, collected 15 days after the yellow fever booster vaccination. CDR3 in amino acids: CASSLTVALETQYF. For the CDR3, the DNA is TGTGCCAGCAGCTTGACGGTAGCTTTGGAGACCCAGTACTTC.